A single sample is the source of the 15 T cell receptor beta chains below, sequenced in a study of CD8+CD57+ T cells in acquired aplastic anemia. By flow cytometry, patients selected for sequencing had shown an expansion of CD8+CD57+ cells. TCR beta VDJ combinations and CDR3 sequences were profiled from genomic DNA. TCRdb itself ran the reads through MiXCR, one entry per CDR3 protein. Of about 160,000 distinct CDR3 sequences in the sample, over 40% were seen once. The sequencing input was sorted CD4+, CD8+, or CD8+CD57+ T cells (not recorded which) from PBMCs. The receptors were gathered from a human donor with aplastic anemia.

The genes are TRBV18 and TRBJ2-7, with 10 bases that match TRBD1. The CDR3 runs 16 residues. The J segment lost 1 base and the V segment lost 0 bases, leaving 3 bases of the junction unmatched. Germline CDR1 reads KGHSH; CDR2 reads LQKENI. CDR3 loop: CASSPPEGQGSYEQYF. CDR3 bases: TGTGCCAGCTCACCACCTGAGGGACAGGGGTCCTACGAGCAGTACTTC.

In this sample, this clonotype turned up many times. The chain combines TRBV11-2 with TRBJ1-1; possibly TRBD1 for D (5 bases). The CDR3 extends over 21 amino acids. Trimming removed 0 bases at V and 0 bases at J, with 26 bases between. Germline values: CDR1 SGHAT, CDR2 FQNNGV. CDR3 coding DNA: TGTGCCAGCAGCTTAGAGCCTACGAGTCAGAACGTTTTAGGGGTGAACACTGAAGCTTTCTTT. Protein: CASSLEPTSQNVLGVNTEAFF.

The V call is TRBV20-1, the J call TRBJ1-6, with TRBD1 matching 8 bases. V gave up 4 bases and J gave up 10 bases; unmatched junction bases: 3. The CDR3 is 12 amino acids. Germline CDR1 and CDR2: DFQATT and SNEGSKA (reference sequence). The CDR3 sequence: CSAMTGDSPLHF. The CDR3 DNA follows: TGCAGTGCTATGACAGGGGACTCACCCCTCCACTTT.

There are a few counts of this clonotype. J is TRBJ2-3 and V is TRBV7-2; D is unclear. Germline V lookup: CDR1 SGHTA, CDR2 FQGNSA. V dropped 0 bases and J dropped 4 bases, with 2 bases sitting between them. The CDR3 length is 12 residues. In DNA, the CDR3 is TGTGCCAGCAGCTTAGCCGCAGATACGCAGTATTTT. Its translation: CASSLAADTQYF.

Notes on this clonotype: Germline and junction disagree at one end, which may indicate a read error. The chain combines TRBV24-1 with TRBJ1-5, with 8 bases identical to TRBD1. Germline V gene data show CDR1 as KGHDR and CDR2 as SFDVKD. CDR3 size: 16 residues. The CDR3 DNA sequence: TGTGCCACTAGTGATTCTGGACAGGGACGAAATCAGCCCCAGCATTTT. This sequence encodes CATSDSGQGRNQPQHF.

This clonotype was seen repeatedly, ten times or more. V gene TRBV25-1 combines with J gene TRBJ2-1; 11 bases agree with TRBD2. Trimming at V came to 5 bases and at J to 4 bases, leaving 4 bases not matched to a gene. The CDR3 sequence is 15 residues long. Per the germline V gene, CDR1 is MGHDK and CDR2 is SYGVNS. The CDR3 region is CASSLGTSGYNEQFF. CDR3 DNA: TGTGCCAGCAGTCTGGGGACTAGCGGTTACAATGAGCAGTTCTTC.

This clonotype came up a few times. Its ends do not fully match the called genes, so a read error is possible. The CDR3 nucleotides are TGTGCCAGCACCCAAATCGGGGATTTTGGACACTCCTATAATCCACCCCTCCACTTT. Its protein product is CASTQIGDFGHSYNPPLHF. The rearrangement joins TRBV4-2 to TRBJ1-6; D perhaps matches TRBD1 (5 bases). The CDR3 loop spans 19 amino acids. Looked up from germline, CDR1 is LGHNA and CDR2 is YNFKEQ.

This rearrangement joins TRBV19 to TRBJ1-5; 12 bases fit TRBD1. V lost 4 bases, J lost 5 bases, and 12 bases stayed unmatched. CDR3 size: 18 residues. The V gene's germline CDR1 is LNHDA and CDR2 SQIVND (reference sequence). The chain's CDR3 is CASSRPGQGALPDQPQHF. In DNA form, the CDR3 reads TGTGCCAGTAGTAGACCGGGACAGGGGGCGCTTCCCGATCAGCCCCAGCATTTT.

The V call is TRBV10-3, the J call TRBJ2-1; the D is unclear. With 3 bases removed from V and 7 bases from J, the gap between germline ends came to 7 bases. This CDR3 comprises 12 residues. CDR1 is ENHRY, CDR2 SYGVKD, per germline. CDR3 sequence reads: CAISDGSNEQFF. The CDR3 DNA follows: TGTGCCATCAGTGACGGATCGAATGAGCAGTTCTTC.

The chain employs TRBV10-3 and TRBJ2-5; maybe TRBD2 (5 bases). This CDR3 has 13 amino acids. Between the trimmed V and J ends, which lost 10 bases and 5 bases, there was a span of 17 bases. Germline-derived CDR1 and CDR2 are ENHRY and SYGVKD. The CDR3 DNA reads TGTGCCAGTGGCGGGTTGGAGGTGGAGACCCAGTACTTC. Encoded protein: CASGGLEVETQYF.

The chain couples TRBV11-2 to TRBJ2-3, with D uncertain. Trimming stripped 3 bases from V and 4 bases from J, with 11 bases between. Germline lookup yields CDR1 SGHAT and CDR2 FQNNGV. The CDR3 has 14 residues. This CDR3 reads CASSFWGAADTQYF. The CDR3 DNA reads TGTGCCAGCAGCTTTTGGGGTGCTGCAGATACGCAGTATTTT.

This clonotype was found many times. The CDR3 sequence is CASSVDVSGGSRTQYF. The CDR3 nucleotides read TGTGCCAGCAGCGTAGATGTTAGCGGGGGGTCCAGGACCCAGTACTTC. This sequence joins TRBV9 and TRBJ2-5, with TRBD2 identical over 10 bases. After removal of 0 bases from V and 7 bases from J, the junction contained 9 bases not matched to a gene. Germline loops: CDR1 SGDLS, CDR2 YYNGEE. The CDR3 is 16 residues long.

This clonotype was found a few times. The chain combines TRBV19 with TRBJ2-7; the match to TRBD1 covers 11 bases. This CDR3 region has 14 residues. J lost 3 bases, V lost 6 bases, and 4 bases had no gene match. Germline CDR1 reads LNHDA; CDR2 reads SQIVND (reference sequence). The CDR3 DNA sequence: TGTGCCAGTAGCTTTGGGACAGGGGGCTACGAGCAGTACTTC. This codes for CASSFGTGGYEQYF.

This clonotype was counted at least ten times. The V and J genes are TRBV7-2 and TRBJ2-3; unclear D gene. The germline V gene encodes CDR1 SGHTA and CDR2 FQGNSA. The CDR3 has 11 amino acids. Between the trimmed V and J ends, which lost 5 bases and 5 bases, there was a span of 5 bases. The CDR3 region is CASSPVDTQYF. The CDR3 DNA follows: TGTGCCAGCAGCCCCGTAGATACGCAGTATTTT.

The sample holds a few counts of this clonotype. The chain employs TRBV19 and TRBJ2-7, with 11 bases matching TRBD1. V trimming: 6 bases; J trimming: 6 bases; junction bases outside the gene matches: 7. The CDR3 has 14 amino acids. From germline, CDR1 is LNHDA and CDR2 SQIVND (reference sequence). CDR3 sequence reads: CASRRTGGASEQYF. The CDR3 DNA sequence: TGTGCCAGTAGACGGACAGGGGGCGCATCCGAGCAGTACTTC.